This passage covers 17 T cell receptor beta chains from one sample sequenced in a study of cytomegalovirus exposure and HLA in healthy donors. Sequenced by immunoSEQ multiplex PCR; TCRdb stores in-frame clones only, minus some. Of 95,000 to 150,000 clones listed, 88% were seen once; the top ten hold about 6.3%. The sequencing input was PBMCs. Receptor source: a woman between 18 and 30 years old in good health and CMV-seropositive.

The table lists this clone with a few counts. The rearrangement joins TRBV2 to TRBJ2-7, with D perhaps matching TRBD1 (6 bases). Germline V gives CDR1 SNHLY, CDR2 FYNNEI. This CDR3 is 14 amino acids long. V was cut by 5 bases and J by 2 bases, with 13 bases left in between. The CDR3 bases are TGTGCCAGCAGTTGGAACGACAGGACCTACGAGCAGTACTTC. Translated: CASSWNDRTYEQYF.

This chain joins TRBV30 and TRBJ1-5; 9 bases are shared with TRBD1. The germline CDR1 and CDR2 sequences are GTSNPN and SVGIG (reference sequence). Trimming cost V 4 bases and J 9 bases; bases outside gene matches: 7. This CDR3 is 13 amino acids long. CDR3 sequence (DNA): TGTGCCTGGACTACGGACAGGGGCGGGCCCCAGCATTTT. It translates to CAWTTDRGGPQHF.

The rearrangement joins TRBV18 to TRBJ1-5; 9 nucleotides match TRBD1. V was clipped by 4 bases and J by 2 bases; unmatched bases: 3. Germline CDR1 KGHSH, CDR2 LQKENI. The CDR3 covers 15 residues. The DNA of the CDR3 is TGTGCCAGCTCACGGGGACAGGGTGGCAATCAGCCCCAGCATTTT. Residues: CASSRGQGGNQPQHF.

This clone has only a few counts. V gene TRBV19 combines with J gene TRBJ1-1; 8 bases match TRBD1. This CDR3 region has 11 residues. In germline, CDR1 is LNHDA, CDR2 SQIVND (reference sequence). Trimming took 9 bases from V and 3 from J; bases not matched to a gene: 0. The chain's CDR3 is CASRGHTEAFF. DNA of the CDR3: TGTGCCAGCAGGGGGCACACTGAAGCTTTCTTT.

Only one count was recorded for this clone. The DNA for the CDR3 is TGTGCCAGCAGCAAAGTGCTATCCTCACAGGGGCCGTGTAATGAAAAACTGTTTTTT. Amino acids: CASSKVLSSQGPCNEKLFF. This rearrangement joins TRBV21-1 to TRBJ1-4; the table names TRBD1, a call not compared with the DNA. TRBV21-1 is a listed pseudogene. The CDR3 contains 19 residues.

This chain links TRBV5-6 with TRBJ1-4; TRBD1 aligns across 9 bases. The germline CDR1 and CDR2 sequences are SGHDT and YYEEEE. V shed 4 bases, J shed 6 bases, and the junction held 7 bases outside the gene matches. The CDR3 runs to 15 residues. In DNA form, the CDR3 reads TGTGCCAGCAGCCTTGGGACAGGGTCATATGAAAAACTGTTTTTT. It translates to CASSLGTGSYEKLFF.

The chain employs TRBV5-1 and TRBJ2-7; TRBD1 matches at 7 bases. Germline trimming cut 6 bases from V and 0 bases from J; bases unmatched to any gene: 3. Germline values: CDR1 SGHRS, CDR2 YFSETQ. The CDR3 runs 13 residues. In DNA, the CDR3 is TGCGCCAGCACCCGACAGGGCTCCTACGAGCAGTACTTC. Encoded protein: CASTRQGSYEQYF. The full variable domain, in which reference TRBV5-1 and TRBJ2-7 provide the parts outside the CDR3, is KAGVTQTPRYLIKTRGQQVTLSCSPISGHRSVSWYQQTPGQGLQFLFEYFSETQRNKGNFPGRFSGRQFSNSRSEMNVSTLELGDSALYLCASTRQGSYEQYFGPGTRLTVT.

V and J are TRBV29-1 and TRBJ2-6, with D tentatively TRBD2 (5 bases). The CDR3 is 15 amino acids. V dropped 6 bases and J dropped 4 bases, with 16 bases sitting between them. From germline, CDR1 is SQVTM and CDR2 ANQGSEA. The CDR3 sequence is CSVDGLSGGANVLTF. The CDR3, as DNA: TGCAGCGTGGACGGGCTCTCGGGAGGGGCCAACGTCCTGACTTTC.

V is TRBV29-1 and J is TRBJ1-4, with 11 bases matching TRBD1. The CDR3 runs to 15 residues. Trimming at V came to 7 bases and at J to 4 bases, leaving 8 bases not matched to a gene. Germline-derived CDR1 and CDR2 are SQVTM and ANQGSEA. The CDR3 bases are TGCAGCGCGCGGACAGGGGGCCTTATTAATGAAAAACTGTTTTTT. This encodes CSARTGGLINEKLFF.

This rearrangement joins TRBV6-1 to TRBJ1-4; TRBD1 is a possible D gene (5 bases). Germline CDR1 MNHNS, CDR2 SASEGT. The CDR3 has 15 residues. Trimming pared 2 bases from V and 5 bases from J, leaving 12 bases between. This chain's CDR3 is CASSESLGGNEKLFF. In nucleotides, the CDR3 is TGTGCCAGCAGTGAATCTTTGGGGGGAAATGAAAAACTGTTTTTT.

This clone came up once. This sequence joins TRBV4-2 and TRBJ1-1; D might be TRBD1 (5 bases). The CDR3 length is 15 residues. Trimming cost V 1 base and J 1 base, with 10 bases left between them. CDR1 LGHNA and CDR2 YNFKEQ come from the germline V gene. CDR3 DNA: TGTGCCAGCAGCCAAGTCGTCGGGGGGAACACTGAAGCTTTCTTT. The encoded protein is CASSQVVGGNTEAFF.

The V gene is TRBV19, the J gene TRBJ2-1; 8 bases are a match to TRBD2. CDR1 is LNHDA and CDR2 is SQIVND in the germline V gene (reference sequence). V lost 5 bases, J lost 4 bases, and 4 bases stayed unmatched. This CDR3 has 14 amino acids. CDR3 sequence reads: CASSLSSGYNEQFF. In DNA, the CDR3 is TGTGCCAGTAGTCTCTCTAGCGGGTACAATGAGCAGTTCTTC.

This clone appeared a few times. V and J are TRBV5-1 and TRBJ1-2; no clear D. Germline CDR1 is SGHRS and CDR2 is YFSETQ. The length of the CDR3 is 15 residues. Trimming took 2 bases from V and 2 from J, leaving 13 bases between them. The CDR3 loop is CASSFGQAVNYGYTF. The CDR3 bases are TGCGCCAGCAGCTTCGGCCAGGCCGTGAACTATGGCTACACCTTC.

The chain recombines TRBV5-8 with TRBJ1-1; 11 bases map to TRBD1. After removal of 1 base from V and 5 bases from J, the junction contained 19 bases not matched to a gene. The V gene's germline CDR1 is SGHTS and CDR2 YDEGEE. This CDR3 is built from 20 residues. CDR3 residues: CASSLIFWTGGVQKPTEAFF. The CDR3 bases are TGTGCCAGCAGCTTGATTTTTTGGACAGGGGGCGTTCAGAAACCGACTGAAGCTTTCTTT.

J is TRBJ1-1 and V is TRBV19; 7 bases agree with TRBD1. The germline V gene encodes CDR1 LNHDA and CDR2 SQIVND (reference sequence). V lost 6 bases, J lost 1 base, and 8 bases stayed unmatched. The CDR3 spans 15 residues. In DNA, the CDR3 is TGTGCCAGTAGGACCCACGACAGGGAGAACACTGAAGCTTTCTTT. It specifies CASRTHDRENTEAFF.

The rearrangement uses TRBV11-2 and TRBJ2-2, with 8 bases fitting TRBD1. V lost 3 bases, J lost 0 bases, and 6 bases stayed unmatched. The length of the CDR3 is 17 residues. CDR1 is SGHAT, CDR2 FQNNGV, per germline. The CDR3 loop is CASSFRGPTPNTGELFF. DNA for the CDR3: TGTGCCAGCAGCTTCAGGGGGCCCACGCCGAACACCGGGGAGCTGTTTTTT. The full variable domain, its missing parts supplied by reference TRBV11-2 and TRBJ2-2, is EAGVAQSPRYKIIEKRQSVAFWCNPISGHATLYWYQQILGQGPKLLIQFQNNGVVDDSQLPKDRFSAERLKGVDSTLKIQPAKLEDSAVYLCASSFRGPTPNTGELFFGEGSRLTVL.

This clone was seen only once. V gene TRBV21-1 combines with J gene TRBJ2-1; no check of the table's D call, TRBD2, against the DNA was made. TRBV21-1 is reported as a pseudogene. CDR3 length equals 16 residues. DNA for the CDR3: TGTGCCAGCAGCAAAGGGGCGGGAGTTTCCTACAATGAGCAGTTCTTC. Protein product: CASSKGAGVSYNEQFF.